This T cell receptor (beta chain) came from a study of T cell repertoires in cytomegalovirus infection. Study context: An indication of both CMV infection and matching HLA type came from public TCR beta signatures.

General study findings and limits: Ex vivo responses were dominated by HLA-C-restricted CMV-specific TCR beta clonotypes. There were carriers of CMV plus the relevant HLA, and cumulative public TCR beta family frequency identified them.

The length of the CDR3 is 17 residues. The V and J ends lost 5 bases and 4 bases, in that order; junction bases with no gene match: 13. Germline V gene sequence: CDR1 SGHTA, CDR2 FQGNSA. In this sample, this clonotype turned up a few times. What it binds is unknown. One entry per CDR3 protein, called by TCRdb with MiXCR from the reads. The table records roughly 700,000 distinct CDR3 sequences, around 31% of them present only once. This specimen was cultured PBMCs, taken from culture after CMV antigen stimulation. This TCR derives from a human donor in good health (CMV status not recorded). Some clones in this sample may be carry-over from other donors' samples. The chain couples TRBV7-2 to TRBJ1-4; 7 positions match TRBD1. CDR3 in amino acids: CASSEDREAWGNEKLFF. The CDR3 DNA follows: TGTGCCAGCAGCGAAGACAGGGAGGCATGGGGTAATGAAAAACTGTTTTTT.